Listed here are 20 T cell receptor beta chains from one sample, sequenced in a study of shared T cell receptors in the human thymus. Some clones are missing from TCRdb's copy, which holds only in-frame ones; the method was immunoSEQ multiplex PCR. The table includes hundreds of thousands of clones, around 87% detected once. Another study also made use of these data, one on human thymus T cells.

Sequencing was carried out using thymocytes. These receptors originate from a boy younger than two with a congenital heart defect.

This sequence joins TRBV4-1 and TRBJ2-7; the D is unclear. V lost 4 bases and J lost 2, with 12 bases in between. CDR1 and CDR2 from the germline V gene are MGHRA and YSYEKL. The CDR3 covers 14 residues. The CDR3 nucleotides read TGCGCCAGCAGCCTAAGCCCAGACACCTACGAGCAGTACTTC. Its protein is CASSLSPDTYEQYF.

The chain has TRBV5-1 and TRBJ2-7; 7 nucleotides agree with TRBD2. Germline CDR1 and CDR2: SGHRS and YFSETQ. The trim removed 4 bases at V and 6 bases at J, leaving 7 bases unmatched. The CDR3 extends over 13 amino acids. CDR3 sequence (DNA): TGCGCCAGCAGCGAACGGACTAGTTCCGAGCAGTACTTC. This encodes CASSERTSSEQYF.

The rearrangement joins TRBV2 to TRBJ2-7; 7 bases match TRBD2. Germline V gene data show CDR1 as SNHLY and CDR2 as FYNNEI. Trimming cost V 5 bases and J 2 bases; bases outside gene matches: 6. The CDR3 contains 14 residues. The CDR3 DNA sequence: TGTGCCAGCAGTCGGGCGGGAGATACCTACGAGCAGTACTTC. Translation gives CASSRAGDTYEQYF.

This sequence joins TRBV6-8 and TRBJ2-3, with 13 bases fitting TRBD2. J was trimmed by 8 bases and V by 5 bases; bases with no gene match: 22. In germline, CDR1 is MNHGY, CDR2 SAAAGT. This CDR3 has 20 amino acids. The CDR3 here is CASSTHPPGLAGFRNATQYF. The CDR3 coding sequence is TGTGCCAGCAGTACCCACCCTCCGGGACTAGCGGGATTTAGGAATGCTACGCAGTATTTT.

This chain links TRBV4-2 with TRBJ2-3; 12 bases fit TRBD2. With V trimmed by 0 bases and J by 3 bases, 13 bases remained unmatched. The germline V gene encodes CDR1 LGHNA and CDR2 YNFKEQ. The CDR3 covers 20 residues. CDR3 region: CASSQDGTSGHSKATDTQYF. DNA for the CDR3: TGTGCCAGCAGCCAAGACGGGACTAGCGGGCACTCTAAGGCTACAGATACGCAGTATTTT.

V and J are TRBV7-8 and TRBJ1-4; D is undetermined. V lost 5 bases and J 2 bases, leaving 18 bases between the germline ends. Germline V lookup: CDR1 SGHVS, CDR2 FQNEAQ. This CDR3 contains 17 residues. The CDR3, as DNA: TGTGCCAGCAGCCCTCTTAGCCGCGGAGGGACTAATGAAAAACTGTTTTTT. Translation: CASSPLSRGGTNEKLFF.

V and J are TRBV5-6 and TRBJ2-2, with 9 positions matching TRBD2. The CDR3 spans 19 residues. V shed 2 bases, J shed 6 bases, and the junction held 17 bases outside the gene matches. The germline V gene has CDR1 SGHDT and CDR2 YYEEEE. The CDR3 protein is CASSFDVWLAGSPAGELFF. As DNA, the CDR3 is TGTGCCAGCAGCTTTGACGTCTGGCTAGCGGGAAGTCCGGCCGGGGAGCTGTTTTTT.

This clone was counted only a few times. The rearrangement links TRBV5-4 to TRBJ1-1, with no clear D. V gave up 3 bases and J gave up 1 base, with 13 bases separating them. CDR1 is SGHNT and CDR2 is YYREEE in the germline V gene (reference sequence). The CDR3 is 15 amino acids. The CDR3 here is CASSSTRAENTEAFF. CDR3 DNA: TGTGCCAGCAGCTCGACGAGGGCAGAGAACACTGAAGCTTTCTTT.

This chain uses TRBV19 with TRBJ1-2, with TRBD1 matching 12 bases. Looked up from germline, CDR1 is LNHDA and CDR2 is SQIVND (reference sequence). The V segment lost 5 bases and the J segment 7 bases; nucleotides outside the gene matches: 8. The CDR3 loop spans 15 amino acids. This chain's CDR3 is CASSPPGTGGRGYTF. The CDR3 DNA follows: TGTGCCAGTAGTCCGCCCGGGACAGGGGGCCGTGGCTACACCTTC.

The genes are TRBV27 and TRBJ2-7, with 8 bases aligning to TRBD2. After removal of 3 bases from V and 3 bases from J, the junction contained 10 bases not matched to a gene. Germline assignment: CDR1 MNHEY and CDR2 SMNVEV (reference sequence). This CDR3 spans 16 amino acids. CDR3 amino acids: CASSFGSKRGIYEQYF. CDR3 bases: TGTGCCAGCAGTTTTGGGTCCAAGCGGGGGATCTACGAGCAGTACTTC.

The rearrangement uses TRBV28 and TRBJ1-4; D gene uncertain. CDR3 length equals 15 residues. Germline V CDR1 and CDR2: MDHEN, SYDVKM. V lost 5 bases to trimming and J lost 6 bases, with 16 bases between them. The CDR3 nucleotides read TGTGCCAGCAGTAATAGGACCGAGGAGGATGAAAAACTGTTTTTT. Encoded protein: CASSNRTEEDEKLFF.

The chain combines TRBV25-1 with TRBJ1-1; 9 nucleotides line up with TRBD1. V was pared by 4 bases and J by 0 bases, with 3 bases of the junction left unmatched. Per the germline V gene, CDR1 is MGHDK and CDR2 is SYGVNS. The CDR3 runs to 15 residues. CDR3 nucleotide sequence: TGTGCCAGCAGTGGGACAGGGGCAATGAACACTGAAGCTTTCTTT. Translating gives CASSGTGAMNTEAFF.

The chain employs TRBV4-1 and TRBJ1-2, with no clear D. CDR1 and CDR2 (germline): MGHRA, YSYEKL. The V end lost 0 bases, the J end lost 2 bases, and 13 bases lay between the germline ends. The CDR3 is 16 residues long. CDR3 in DNA: TGCGCCAGCAGCCAAGATCTTGTGGGCAGCAACTATGGCTACACCTTC. Translated, it gives CASSQDLVGSNYGYTF.

J is TRBJ1-4 and V is TRBV5-1; a possible D gene is TRBD1 (5 bases). V was cut by 5 bases and J by 5 bases, with 19 bases left in between. CDR3 size: 16 residues. Germline V lookup: CDR1 SGHRS, CDR2 YFSETQ. CDR3: CASRRGGESGNEKLFF. The CDR3 nucleotides are TGCGCCAGCAGACGGGGGGGGGAGTCAGGGAATGAAAAACTGTTTTTT.

This clone turned up a few times. The V and J genes are TRBV25-1 and TRBJ1-2, with D tentatively TRBD1 (5 bases). Germline V gene sequence: CDR1 MGHDK, CDR2 SYGVNS. Trimming removed 2 bases at V and 8 bases at J, with 21 bases between. The CDR3 contains 16 residues. The CDR3 here is CASSEPVDGRGGGYTF. The CDR3 coding sequence is TGTGCCAGCAGTGAACCCGTAGACGGAAGGGGAGGGGGCTACACCTTC.

The CDR3 sequence: CASSVERAGGHNEQFF. The CDR3 nucleotides are TGTGCCAGCAGCGTAGAGCGAGCGGGAGGCCACAATGAGCAGTTCTTC. V and J are TRBV9 and TRBJ2-1; 9 bases align to TRBD2. The ends lost 0 bases at V and 5 bases at J; junction bases unmatched: 6. The CDR3 is made up of 16 amino acids. The germline CDR1 and CDR2 sequences are SGDLS and YYNGEE.

V gene TRBV6-4 combines with J gene TRBJ2-4, with TRBD2 identical over 8 bases. This CDR3 is built from 14 residues. Germline values: CDR1 MRHNA, CDR2 SNTAGT. V trimming: 3 bases; J trimming: 9 bases; junction bases outside the gene matches: 7. CDR3 amino acids: CASSDSAGGGIQYF. The CDR3 nucleotides are TGTGCCAGCAGTGATAGCGCGGGAGGTGGCATTCAGTACTTC.

This chain joins TRBV5-4 and TRBJ1-1; TRBD1 aligns across 7 bases. CDR1 and CDR2 from the germline V gene are SGHNT and YYREEE (reference sequence). The junction had 6 bases not matched to a gene; V was cut back by 9 bases and J by 4 bases. The CDR3 runs to 12 residues. CDR3 protein: CAIQRGLTEAFF. CDR3 bases: TGTGCCATCCAAAGGGGGCTCACTGAAGCTTTCTTT.

The V call is TRBV27, the J call TRBJ2-7, with D possibly matching TRBD2 (6 bases). Germline assignment: CDR1 MNHEY and CDR2 SMNVEV (reference sequence). The CDR3 runs to 16 residues. V was pared by 4 bases and J by 3 bases, with 19 bases between. The DNA of the CDR3 is TGTGCCAGCAGTTACCCCCAGGCGGGGAGGATCTACGAGCAGTACTTC. Translated: CASSYPQAGRIYEQYF.

The gene calls are TRBV11-3 and TRBJ2-7, with D unresolved. V was pared by 1 base and J by 2 bases, with 12 bases between. The CDR3 runs to 15 residues. Germline values: CDR1 SGHNT, CDR2 YENEEA. CDR3 in amino acids: CASSLVARKAYEQYF. The DNA for the CDR3 is TGTGCCAGCAGCTTAGTTGCTAGGAAGGCCTACGAGCAGTACTTC.